This is a list of T cell receptor beta chains from one sample in a study of PD-1 blockade in mismatch repair-deficient tumors. This table comes from immunoSEQ multiplex PCR, and its TCRdb copy is limited to in-frame clones, with some not included. This table holds about 67,000 clones, around 80% found once. The material was peripheral blood, obtained 2 weeks after starting pembrolizumab. These TCRs come from an adult with mismatch repair-deficient cancer. Both conserved end residues are part of each CDR3. Fields, in order: clone size, D gene, V gene, J gene, CDR3 DNA, CDR3 protein. The D gene is left open where the match is weak. The listing skips clone size in some rows; elsewhere it reads once, few, many or a size class.

clone_size: NA; d_call: TRBD1; v_call: TRBV7-7; j_call: TRBJ2-5; cdr3_nt: TGTGCTAGCAGCCCGCAGGGGGCGCAAGGGGAGACCCAGTACTTC; cdr3_aa: CASSPQGAQGETQYF
clone_size: NA; d_call: TRBD1; v_call: TRBV10-1; j_call: TRBJ2-1; cdr3_nt: TGCGCCAGTGGACAGGGGATGAGTGAGCAGTTCTTC; cdr3_aa: CASGQGMSEQFF
clone_size: NA; d_call: TRBD2; v_call: TRBV9; j_call: TRBJ2-2; cdr3_nt: TGTGCCAGCAGCGATAGCGGGAGGCTGAACACCGGGGAGCTGTTTTTT; cdr3_aa: CASSDSGRLNTGELFF
clone_size: few; d_call: TRBD2; v_call: TRBV9; j_call: TRBJ2-7; cdr3_nt: TGTGCCAGCAGCGGCGGGACTAGCGGATCCTACGAGCAGTACTTC; cdr3_aa: CASSGGTSGSYEQYF
clone_size: NA; d_call: TRBD2; v_call: TRBV5-6; j_call: TRBJ2-7; cdr3_nt: TGTGCCAGCAGCTTGAGTGGGGCGGGAGGGTGGAGGTACTTC; cdr3_aa: CASSLSGAGGWRYF
clone_size: few; d_call: NA; v_call: TRBV30; j_call: TRBJ2-5; cdr3_nt: TGTGCCTGGACTAGACAAGAGACCCAGTACTTC; cdr3_aa: CAWTRQETQYF
clone_size: NA; d_call: NA; v_call: TRBV9; j_call: TRBJ2-1; cdr3_nt: TGTGCCAGCAGTAGACCGTGGGTGACAGGCTCGCATGAGCAGTTCTTC; cdr3_aa: CASSRPWVTGSHEQFF
clone_size: NA; d_call: NA; v_call: TRBV7-9; j_call: TRBJ2-7; cdr3_nt: TGTGCCAGCAGCTTATCGCCAACCTACGAGCAGTACTTC; cdr3_aa: CASSLSPTYEQYF
clone_size: few; d_call: NA; v_call: TRBV19; j_call: TRBJ2-7; cdr3_nt: TGTGCCAGTAGTATTCAAAGGACCGTCCGATACGAGCAGTACTTC; cdr3_aa: CASSIQRTVRYEQYF
clone_size: NA; d_call: NA; v_call: TRBV11-2; j_call: TRBJ1-1; cdr3_nt: TGTGCCAGCAGCTTAGTAAGGACTGAAGCTTTCTTT; cdr3_aa: CASSLVRTEAFF
clone_size: NA; d_call: TRBD1; v_call: TRBV27; j_call: TRBJ1-1; cdr3_nt: TGTGCCAGCATGTACAGGGGCGGGACTGAAGCTTTCTTT; cdr3_aa: CASMYRGGTEAFF
clone_size: NA; d_call: TRBD1; v_call: TRBV2; j_call: TRBJ1-5; cdr3_nt: TGTGCCACCAGTGATGACCGACGACAGGGGGCTCAGCCCCAGCATTTT; cdr3_aa: CATSDDRRQGAQPQHF
clone_size: NA; d_call: TRBD2; v_call: TRBV5-4; j_call: TRBJ2-2; cdr3_nt: TGTGCCAGCAGCCTCGGGACTAGCGGGAGGAGGGCCGGGGAGCTGTTTTTT; cdr3_aa: CASSLGTSGRRAGELFF
clone_size: NA; d_call: TRBD1; v_call: TRBV27; j_call: TRBJ2-1; cdr3_nt: TGTGCCAGCGCATGGACAGGGGGCAATGAGCAGTTCTTC; cdr3_aa: CASAWTGGNEQFF